One T cell receptor beta chain is described in this entry. The antigen is not known. This entry belongs to a study of T-cell memory formation after mild COVID-19. Background on the study: TCR clusters were mostly donor specific. Study observations and caveats: Several responding clones turned up in pre-infection memory, indicating that cross-reactive memory may have taken part.

V gave up 4 bases and J gave up 7 bases, with 17 bases separating them. CDR1 is MNHEY, CDR2 SMNVEV, per germline (reference sequence). The CDR3 has 15 residues. TCRdb reprocessed the 5' RACE reads with MiXCR, giving one entry per CDR3 protein. This table has 400,000 to 500,000 distinct CDR3 sequences, roughly 20% appearing once. This TCR came from an adult woman who had mild COVID-19 (a few samples of this study predate the infection). Cell type and time point are not known. The chain couples TRBV27 to TRBJ2-1; unclear D gene. Sequenced material: PBMCs or a T cell subset sorted from them (not recorded which). The DNA for the CDR3 is TGTGCCAGCAGTTCCCCCCTTAGGGTGAGGAATGAGCAGTTCTTC. Protein sequence: CASSSPLRVRNEQFF.